This TCR beta chain is from a study of blood T cell repertoires in COVID-19. Produced via immunoSEQ multiplex PCR; TCRdb's table is partial and in-frame only. The table has about 250,000 clones, approximately 88% seen once. The CDR3 consists of 17 residues. V shed 3 bases and J shed 0 bases, with 17 bases lying between them. The germline gives CDR1 SGDLS, CDR2 YYNGEE. The chain has TRBV9 and TRBJ2-3; TRBD2 might be the D (5 bases). The sequencing input was peripheral blood. The receptor was derived from a woman aged 25 to 39 with COVID-19, enrolled during active disease. CDR3 sequence reads: CASSALAGGASTDTQYF. CDR3 nucleotides: TGTGCCAGCAGCGCCTTGGCGGGCGGAGCTAGCACAGATACGCAGTATTTT.